Listed here is a single T cell receptor beta chain. Its antigen is unidentified. TCRdb keeps only in-frame clones here, not all; method: immunoSEQ multiplex PCR. The sample consists of about 150,000 clones, 87% of them appearing once. The length of the CDR3 is 21 residues. Trimming left V 4 bases short and J 2 bases short, with 32 bases between. The germline CDR1 and CDR2 sequences are SGHTA and FQGTGA. The sample is drawn from a study of T cell responses to AZD1222 COVID-19 vaccine. Overall study findings and caveats: At baseline, seropositivity was found in only a handful of AZD1222 recipients. Donors were largely white British and mainly female; clonal diversity was possibly underestimated. The breadth and depth of Spike-specific TCRs increased once two AZD1222 doses had been given. The study reported that nearly half of spike-specific TCRs target unmutated variant regions.

The V and J genes are TRBV7-3 and TRBJ2-5, with D perhaps TRBD2 (5 bases). The TCR was taken from an adult who received the AZD1222 COVID-19 vaccine. Sequencing used peripheral blood, obtained 28 days after the second AZD1222 dose. CDR3 bases: TGTGCCAGCAGCTCGCGTGAACCTCAGGACTCCACAAATAGACAACAAGAGACCCAGTACTTC. Residues: CASSSREPQDSTNRQQETQYF.